A selection of T cell receptor beta chains follows, all from one sample in a study of blood T cells in healthy people across ages. TCRdb independently ran MiXCR on the 5' RACE reads; one entry per CDR3 protein. This sample has around 320,000 distinct CDR3 sequences, with 25% to 30% found just once. Sequencing used blood. These receptors all stem from an older woman in good health. Both conserved end residues are part of each CDR3. D genes are given only for firm matches. Some rows mark clone size as missing; the rest say once, few, many or name a class of expanded clone.

j_call clone_size d_call v_call cdr3_nt cdr3_aa
TRBJ1-4 few NA TRBV28 TGTGCCAGCAGTCTCCCCGGACAGTTTAATGAAAAACTGTTTTTT CASSLPGQFNEKLFF
TRBJ2-7 few NA TRBV3-1 TGTGCCAGCAGCCCAGACGTAGCGTATAGCTCCTACGAGCAGTACTTC CASSPDVAYSSYEQYF
TRBJ1-4 NA NA TRBV28 TGTGCCAGCAGTTTAACCGGGAATGGGGGAAATGAAAAACTGTTTTTT CASSLTGNGGNEKLFF
TRBJ1-2 NA NA TRBV20-1 TGCAGTGCTAGGTTTGGGGGCACAACCACGGGAGGCTACACCTTC CSARFGGTTTGGYTF
TRBJ1-6 many NA TRBV28 TGTGCCAGCAGTTTACCGTACAATTCACCCCTCCACTTT CASSLPYNSPLHF
TRBJ2-7 NA NA TRBV25-1 TGTGCCAGCAGCGGGGGTTACTACGAGCAGTACTTC CASSGGYYEQYF
TRBJ1-1 NA NA TRBV5-6 TGTGCCAGCAGCTGGGGGCACGGGGGCCACACTGAAGCTTTCTTT CASSWGHGGHTEAFF
TRBJ1-2 once TRBD1 TRBV7-2 TGTGCCAGCAGCCTCCAGGGACAGGGGGAGGGTGGCTACACCTTC CASSLQGQGEGGYTF
TRBJ2-1 NA NA TRBV2 TGTGCCAGCAGAGGCGACAAAGGCGAGCAGTTCTTC CASRGDKGEQFF
TRBJ2-1 NA NA TRBV24-1 TGTGCCACCAGTGATCCAGGGGAGGGAAGGAACAATGAGCAGTTCTTC CATSDPGEGRNNEQFF
TRBJ2-1 few NA TRBV11-2 TGTGCCAGCAGCTTCGTGGGAGGTGAGCAGTTCTTC CASSFVGGEQFF
TRBJ2-4 few NA TRBV29-1 TGCAGCGTTGATGTGGGAGTGGGGAACATTCAGTACTTC CSVDVGVGNIQYF
TRBJ2-6 NA TRBD2 TRBV5-8 TGTGCCACCGAATTCTCGGGGGGGGTTTGGTCTGGGGCCAACGTCCTGACTTTC CATEFSGGVWSGANVLTF
TRBJ2-5 once TRBD1 TRBV6-5 TGTGCCAGCAGTTACGGTTACAGGGGGGCCGAAGAGACCCAGTACTTC CASSYGYRGAEETQYF
TRBJ2-1 NA NA TRBV9 TGTGCCAGCAGCGCTGGGCCCTCCTTCGTCTCCAATGAGCAGTTCTTC CASSAGPSFVSNEQFF
TRBJ2-1 NA NA TRBV29-1 TGCAGCGTTGAAGCGGCTAACGGGGATGAGCAGTTCTTC CSVEAANGDEQFF
TRBJ1-2 few TRBD1 TRBV20-1 TGCAGTGCTAGCGACCAGGGGGCGTCTAACTATGGCTACACCTTC CSASDQGASNYGYTF